These 27 T cell receptor beta chains originate from one sample sequenced in a study of T cell responses to AZD1222 COVID-19 vaccine. Assay: immunoSEQ multiplex PCR; the TCRdb copy retains only in-frame clones and omits some. This table holds approximately 110,000 clones, around 90% found once. Sequencing was performed on peripheral blood, taken on day 0 of AZD1222 vaccination. Source of these receptors: an adult in good health.

The rearrangement uses TRBV19 and TRBJ1-1; D ambiguous. V was cut by 2 bases and J by 4 bases, with 11 bases left in between. Germline V gives CDR1 LNHDA, CDR2 SQIVND (reference sequence). The CDR3 is 14 residues long. Here the CDR3 reads CASSIMGLGTEAFF. In nucleotides, the CDR3 is TGTGCCAGTAGTATAATGGGGTTGGGCACTGAAGCTTTCTTT.

The chain joins TRBV9 to TRBJ1-6; D is unclear. The CDR3 spans 12 residues. From germline, CDR1 is SGDLS and CDR2 YYNGEE. The V end was cut by 0 bases, the J end by 7 bases, with 2 bases between. DNA for the CDR3: TGTGCCAGCAGCGTAGCGAATTCACCCCTCCACTTT. Translated, it gives CASSVANSPLHF.

This chain uses TRBV2 with TRBJ2-3; the match to TRBD1 covers 8 bases. The CDR3 is 15 residues long. Losses at the gene ends were 5 bases for V and 1 base for J; bases not matched to a gene: 5. Germline V CDR1 and CDR2: SNHLY, FYNNEI. The CDR3 DNA is TGTGCCAGCAGTTACAGGGGGGTCGGCACAGATACGCAGTATTTT. Encoded protein: CASSYRGVGTDTQYF.

The V call is TRBV3-1 (or the pseudogene TRBV3-2), the J call TRBJ1-1, with D possibly matching TRBD1 (5 bases). Trimming took off 2 bases at V and 0 bases at J, with 7 bases between the two ends. The CDR3 spans 14 residues. Germline V gives CDR1 LGHDT, CDR2 YNNKEL (reference sequence). The CDR3 DNA is TGTGCCAGCAGCCAACAGGGAATGAACACTGAAGCTTTCTTT. Amino acid sequence: CASSQQGMNTEAFF.

The chain links TRBV19 to TRBJ1-5, with D unclear. CDR1 is LNHDA, CDR2 SQIVND, per germline (reference sequence). This CDR3 spans 13 amino acids. V was cut by 7 bases and J by 5 bases, with 12 bases left in between. The CDR3: CASTSGLYQPQHF. The CDR3 coding sequence is TGTGCCAGTACCTCGGGCCTCTATCAGCCCCAGCATTTT. The complete variable domain, with remaining parts taken from reference TRBV19 and TRBJ1-5, reads DGGITQSPKYLFRKEGQNVTLSCEQNLNHDAMYWYRQDPGQGLRLIYYSQIVNDFQKGDIAEGYSVSREKKESFPLTVTSAQKNPTAFYLCASTSGLYQPQHFGDGTRLSIL.

The chain is built from TRBV30 and TRBJ1-6, with 10 positions matching TRBD1. This CDR3 has 17 residues. Trimming cost V 4 bases and J 11 bases; bases outside gene matches: 17. Germline V CDR1 and CDR2: GTSNPN, SVGIG (reference sequence). CDR3 amino acids: CAWTPGGGQGKGPPLHF. The CDR3 coding sequence is TGTGCCTGGACCCCGGGTGGGGGACAGGGGAAAGGGCCACCCCTCCACTTT.

The chain employs TRBV7-3 and TRBJ1-2; 7 nucleotides align to TRBD1. The germline V gene encodes CDR1 SGHTA and CDR2 FQGTGA. CDR3 length: 13 amino acids. The V and J ends lost 5 bases and 8 bases, in that order; junction bases with no gene match: 8. The CDR3: CASSRDRVGGYTF. For the CDR3, the DNA is TGTGCCAGCAGCCGAGACAGGGTCGGGGGCTACACCTTC.

This chain joins TRBV6-5 and TRBJ1-6, with a tentative D call TRBD1 (5 bases). This CDR3 has 15 residues. The germline gives CDR1 MNHEY, CDR2 SVGAGI. V was trimmed by 6 bases and J by 5 bases, leaving 14 bases between them. The CDR3 region has the DNA TGTGCCAGCAGCAAACAGGATTACCATAATTCACCCCTCCACTTT. It translates to CASSKQDYHNSPLHF.

The chain joins TRBV4-3 to TRBJ1-1; weak D call: TRBD1 (5 bases). Germline-derived CDR1 and CDR2 are LGHNA and YSLEER. Trimming removed 1 base at V and 2 bases at J, with 8 bases between. The CDR3 runs to 14 residues. Here the CDR3 reads CASSQGQGNTEAFF. In DNA, the CDR3 is TGCGCCAGCAGCCAAGGGCAGGGAAACACTGAAGCTTTCTTT.

V usage is TRBV19 and J usage is TRBJ1-4; D unresolved. Germline CDR1 and CDR2: LNHDA and SQIVND (reference sequence). The CDR3 extends over 14 amino acids. Trimming removed 9 bases from V and 5 bases from J, with 16 bases in between. In DNA form, the CDR3 reads TGTGCCAGCCGCGAGACCGCGTGGAATGAAAAACTGTTTTTT. Its protein is CASRETAWNEKLFF.

The rearrangement uses TRBV30 and TRBJ1-5, with TRBD1 as a possible D gene (6 bases). The V end was cut by 2 bases, the J end by 0 bases, with 17 bases between. Per germline, CDR1 GTSNPN and CDR2 SVGIG (reference sequence). This CDR3 spans 17 amino acids. CDR3 nucleotides: TGTGCCTGGAGTTCGCGGGGAGGGGGTTATAGCAATCAGCCCCAGCATTTT. Residues: CAWSSRGGGYSNQPQHF.

V is TRBV7-8 and J is TRBJ1-3, with 8 bases fitting TRBD1. The V segment lost 5 bases and the J segment 3 bases; nucleotides outside the gene matches: 6. The length of the CDR3 is 15 residues. CDR1 SGHVS and CDR2 FQNEAQ come from the germline V gene. The CDR3 region is CASSLGQGYGNTIYF. In DNA form, the CDR3 reads TGTGCCAGCAGCCTCGGACAGGGCTATGGAAACACCATATATTTT.

The chain carries TRBV7-3 and TRBJ2-5, with 10 bases matching TRBD2. Unmatched junction bases numbered 2, after V lost 3 bases and J lost 1 base. Germline V lookup: CDR1 SGHTA, CDR2 FQGTGA. This CDR3 has 15 residues. The CDR3, as DNA: TGTGCCAGCAGCTTCAGCGGGGGGGCCCAAGAGACCCAGTACTTC. Translating it yields CASSFSGGAQETQYF.

The chain carries TRBV19 and TRBJ1-1; D is unclear. From germline, CDR1 is LNHDA and CDR2 SQIVND (reference sequence). This CDR3 is built from 15 residues. The ends were cut back, 10 bases at V and 1 base at J, with 19 bases in the middle. The CDR3: CATKPLDGGNTEAFF. The CDR3 coding sequence is TGTGCCACCAAACCTCTCGACGGTGGGAACACTGAAGCTTTCTTT.

This sequence joins TRBV6-5 and TRBJ1-4; D is possibly TRBD1 (5 bases). CDR1 is MNHEY, CDR2 SVGAGI, per germline. Trimming left V 5 bases short and J 4 bases short, with 11 bases between. The CDR3 extends over 14 amino acids. CDR3 residues: CASSTGPLNEKLFF. In DNA, the CDR3 is TGTGCCAGCAGTACAGGACCCCTTAATGAAAAACTGTTTTTT.

The chain couples TRBV11-2 to TRBJ2-1, with D perhaps matching TRBD2 (5 bases). V was pared by 5 bases and J by 2 bases, with 22 bases between. CDR1 SGHAT and CDR2 FQNNGV come from the germline V gene. The CDR3 totals 18 residues. The CDR3 reads CASSRGSRPNSPYNEQFF. The DNA for the CDR3 is TGTGCCAGCAGCCGGGGAAGCAGGCCTAATTCCCCCTACAATGAGCAGTTCTTC.

The V call is TRBV18, the J call TRBJ2-5; 9 nucleotides align to TRBD2. This CDR3 is built from 16 residues. J was trimmed by 9 bases and V by 2 bases; bases with no gene match: 13. CDR1 and CDR2 (germline): KGHSH, LQKENI. CDR3 loop: CASSPLTGQASGAQYF. As DNA, the CDR3 is TGTGCCAGCTCACCATTGACTGGTCAGGCTAGCGGGGCCCAGTACTTC.

This sequence joins TRBV6-5 and TRBJ2-1, with a possible D match to TRBD2 (7 bases). CDR1 is MNHEY, CDR2 SVGAGI, per germline. CDR3 size: 13 residues. The germline V and J ends were trimmed by 6 bases and 7 bases, with 13 bases remaining between them. CDR3 coding DNA: TGTGCCAGCAGCCGCGGGGGCAGGAATGAGCAGTTCTTC. Its protein product is CASSRGGRNEQFF.

The sample holds one count of this clone. The chain couples TRBV4-2 to TRBJ1-2, with D unclear. CDR1 LGHNA and CDR2 YNFKEQ come from the germline V gene. V lost 0 bases and J lost 0, with 5 bases in between. CDR3 size: 14 residues. CDR3 coding DNA: TGTGCCAGCAGCCAAGACAGAGCTAACTATGGCTACACCTTC. As protein: CASSQDRANYGYTF.

This chain joins TRBV21-1 and TRBJ1-5; the table's D gene call, TRBD1, was not cross checked with the DNA. TRBV21-1 is a listed pseudogene. This CDR3 has 19 residues. The CDR3 here is CASSKMGPGQGRGNQPQHF. The DNA for the CDR3 is TGTGCCAGCAGCAAAATGGGGCCGGGACAGGGAAGAGGCAATCAGCCCCAGCATTTT.

The V gene is TRBV3-1 (or the pseudogene TRBV3-2), the J gene TRBJ2-2; D unresolved. With 1 base removed from V and 4 bases from J, the gap between germline ends came to 7 bases. CDR1 is LGHDT, CDR2 YNNKEL, per germline (reference sequence). The CDR3 is 14 amino acids. In DNA form, the CDR3 reads TGTGCCAGCAGCCAAGGTTTTGGCACCGGGGAGCTGTTTTTT. Translated: CASSQGFGTGELFF.

The rearrangement links TRBV10-2 to TRBJ2-6; no reliable D call. CDR1 and CDR2 from the germline V gene are WSHSY and SAAADI. Trimming took off 2 bases at V and 0 bases at J, with 5 bases between the two ends. This CDR3 is 15 amino acids long. The CDR3 nucleotides read TGCGCCAGCAGTGAGATGGGCTCTGGGGCCAACGTCCTGACTTTC. This gives the protein CASSEMGSGANVLTF.

The chain combines TRBV7-2 with TRBJ1-3; 7 bases map to TRBD1. Germline V gives CDR1 SGHTA, CDR2 FQGNSA. V lost 2 bases, J lost 16 bases, and 14 bases stayed unmatched. The CDR3 contains 14 residues. This chain's CDR3 is CASSLKGAGTEIYF. The CDR3 DNA sequence: TGTGCCAGCAGCTTAAAAGGGGCCGGGACAGAGATCTATTTT. The whole variable domain, remainder taken from reference TRBV7-2 and TRBJ1-3, is GAGVSQSPSNKVTEKGKDVELRCDPISGHTALYWYRQSLGQGLEFLIYFQGNSAPDKSGLPSDRFSAERTGGSVSTLTIQRTQQEDSAVYLCASSLKGAGTEIYFGEGSWLTVV.

The V gene is TRBV28, the J gene TRBJ1-6; D unresolved. The CDR3 totals 15 residues. V was trimmed by 8 bases and J by 9 bases, leaving 20 bases between them. Per germline, CDR1 MDHEN and CDR2 SYDVKM. The CDR3 region has the DNA TGTGCCAGCTATAACCCCCGAGAGGGTGGTTCACCCCTCCACTTT. Translating gives CASYNPREGGSPLHF. The full variable domain, its missing parts supplied by reference TRBV28 and TRBJ1-6, is DVKVTQSSRYLVKRTGEKVFLECVQDMDHENMFWYRQDPGLGLRLIYFSYDVKMKEKGDIPEGYSVSREKKERFSLILESASTNQTSMYLCASYNPREGGSPLHFGNGTRLTVT.

The V and J genes are TRBV21-1 and TRBJ2-7. TRBV21-1 corresponds to a pseudogene. The CDR3 spans 14 residues. The CDR3 coding sequence is TGTGCCAGCAGCTACCGGGACGGCGCCTACGAGCAGTACTTC. Amino acids: CASSYRDGAYEQYF.

The V gene is TRBV5-5, the J gene TRBJ1-1, with D possibly TRBD1 on 6 matching bases. This CDR3 has 14 amino acids. Germline CDR1 is SGHKS and CDR2 is YYEKEE (reference sequence). Between the trimmed V and J ends, which lost 0 bases and 6 bases, there was a span of 12 bases. CDR3 protein: CASSLDRASAEAFF. CDR3 nucleotide sequence: TGTGCCAGCAGCTTGGACAGGGCCAGCGCTGAAGCTTTCTTT.

The J gene is TRBJ2-7, the V gene TRBV7-2; 10 bases line up with TRBD1. The CDR3 sequence is 13 residues long. Germline CDR1 is SGHTA and CDR2 is FQGNSA. The trim removed 5 bases at V and 7 bases at J, leaving 5 bases unmatched. The chain's CDR3 is CASSGDRGGEQYF. The CDR3 bases are TGTGCCAGCAGCGGGGACAGGGGTGGAGAGCAGTACTTC. Supplemented by reference TRBV7-2 and TRBJ2-7, the full variable domain reads GAGVSQSPSNKVTEKGKDVELRCDPISGHTALYWYRQSLGQGLEFLIYFQGNSAPDKSGLPSDRFSAERTGGSVSTLTIQRTQQEDSAVYLCASSGDRGGEQYFGPGTRLTVT.